A single sample is the source of the 27 T cell receptor beta chains below, sequenced in a study of T cells expressing NK-cell markers. Reanalyzing the 5' RACE reads, TCRdb keeps one entry per CDR3 protein, without DNA. This repertoire includes 350,000 to 450,000 distinct CDR3 sequences. Sequencing was done on a sample of blood T cells: a sorted CD56 or NKG2C T cell subset, CD4+ or CD8+ T cells, or bulk PBMC T cells (not recorded which). The receptors here all came from a man between 18 and 69 years old in good health.

The CDR3 here is CAWSKGYGTGQETQYF. The rearrangement uses TRBV30 and TRBJ2-5; the TCRdb D gene call, TRBD1, has no DNA to confirm it. Germline V gene sequence: CDR1 GTSNPN, CDR2 SVGIG (reference sequence). CDR3 length: 16 residues.

V and J are TRBV7-9 and TRBJ1-2. The length of the CDR3 is 11 residues. Germline CDR1 reads SEHNR; CDR2 reads FQNEAQ (reference sequence). The CDR3 loop reads CAIQGSGGYTF.

The chain carries TRBV7-9 and TRBJ2-3; TCRdb lists TRBD1, though no DNA is available to test this call. CDR3 length: 13 amino acids. Germline values: CDR1 SEHNR, CDR2 FQNEAQ (reference sequence). The CDR3 protein is CASSRGMPDTQYF.

The chain is built from TRBV7-2 and TRBJ2-1; TCRdb names TRBD2, which stays unverified in the absence of DNA. The CDR3 is 16 amino acids. Looked up from germline, CDR1 is SGHTA and CDR2 is FQGNSA. The CDR3 is CASSLTSGGYYNEQFF. Variable domain in full (rest from reference TRBV7-2 and TRBJ2-1): GAGVSQSPSNKVTEKGKDVELRCDPISGHTALYWYRQSLGQGLEFLIYFQGNSAPDKSGLPSDRFSAERTGGSVSTLTIQRTQQEDSAVYLCASSLTSGGYYNEQFFGPGTRLTVL.

This chain links TRBV20-1 with TRBJ2-1; TCRdb indicates TRBD1, and absent DNA this call remains unverified. Germline V gives CDR1 DFQATT, CDR2 SNEGSKA (reference sequence). The CDR3 sequence is 14 residues long. CDR3 sequence reads: CSARRTGLYNEQFF.

The V gene is TRBV5-4, the J gene TRBJ2-5; the D call of TRBD2 rests on TCRdb alone, since no DNA is present to check it. The CDR3 runs 17 residues. Looked up from germline, CDR1 is SGHNT and CDR2 is YYREEE (reference sequence). CDR3 protein: CASSGSKIAGGPETQYF. The variable domain in full, with the rest retrieved from reference TRBV5-4 and TRBJ2-5, is ETGVTQSPTHLIKTRGQQVTLRCSSQSGHNTVSWYQQALGQGPQFIFQYYREEENGRGNFPPRFSGLQFPNYSSELNVNALELDDSALYLCASSGSKIAGGPETQYFGPGTRLLVL.

The chain is built from TRBV20-1 and TRBJ2-5; the D call from TCRdb, TRBD2, cannot be confirmed without DNA. This CDR3 comprises 11 residues. Germline CDR1 and CDR2: DFQATT and SNEGSKA (reference sequence). The CDR3 loop is CSYGLADTQYF.

The CDR3 loop reads CSVGTGGSYTGELFF. The chain carries TRBV29-1 and TRBJ2-2; the D call of TRBD1 rests on TCRdb alone, since no DNA is present to check it. The CDR3 length is 15 residues. Looked up from germline, CDR1 is SQVTM and CDR2 is ANQGSEA.

This chain links TRBV20-1 with TRBJ2-3; TCRdb gives TRBD1 as the D gene, but with no DNA this cannot be confirmed. There are 14 residues in the CDR3. Germline V lookup: CDR1 DFQATT, CDR2 SNEGSKA (reference sequence). The CDR3 is CSASPGQGLDTQYF.

The CDR3 loop reads CASSLDGTGRTETQYF. V gene TRBV7-2 combines with J gene TRBJ2-5; TCRdb picks TRBD1, but there is no DNA to check that call. The CDR3 is 16 residues long. The germline V gene has CDR1 SGHTA and CDR2 FQGNSA.

The rearrangement joins TRBV6-2 or TRBV6-3 to TRBJ1-5; TCRdb returns TRBD1, unconfirmable since there is no DNA. CDR1 and CDR2 from the germline V gene are MNHEY and SVGEGT. CDR3 length: 15 amino acids. This CDR3 is CASSYDGQGNQPQHF.

The V gene is TRBV2, the J gene TRBJ2-7; TCRdb outputs TRBD2, but without DNA this stays unchecked. The CDR3 loop spans 13 amino acids. CDR1 SNHLY and CDR2 FYNNEI come from the germline V gene. The CDR3 loop is CASRTSWSYEQYF.

The chain combines TRBV2 with TRBJ2-7; TCRdb proposes TRBD1, but this gene call is untestable without DNA. Germline CDR1 and CDR2: SNHLY and FYNNEI. CDR3 length: 13 residues. The CDR3 reads CASSAAPRREQYF.

The chain joins TRBV20-1 to TRBJ2-5; TCRdb's D call, TRBD1, is unchecked because there is no DNA. CDR3 length: 15 residues. Germline V gives CDR1 DFQATT, CDR2 SNEGSKA (reference sequence). The CDR3 sequence is CSAHPLLLGQETQYF.

The J gene is TRBJ2-3, the V gene TRBV3-1. Germline values: CDR1 LGHDT, CDR2 YNNKEL (reference sequence). The length of the CDR3 is 15 residues. The CDR3 reads CASSLRPTTTDTQYF.

This sequence joins TRBV2 and TRBJ1-3; the D gene TCRdb calls, TRBD1, cannot be checked with no DNA. The CDR3 contains 12 residues. Germline CDR1 SNHLY, CDR2 FYNNEI. The CDR3 region is CAWDEGGNTIYF.

The J gene is TRBJ1-1, the V gene TRBV6-5. The CDR3 totals 13 residues. Per germline, CDR1 MNHEY and CDR2 SVGAGI. This CDR3 reads CASSYSVTSEAFF.

The rearrangement links TRBV28 to TRBJ2-2; TCRdb's D call of TRBD1 is untestable without DNA. Germline assignment: CDR1 MDHEN and CDR2 SYDVKM. CDR3 length equals 15 residues. The CDR3 spells CASRTGGASTGELFF.

The genes are TRBV19 and TRBJ2-3; there is no DNA to check the TCRdb D call of TRBD1. Germline CDR1 LNHDA, CDR2 SQIVND (reference sequence). The CDR3 loop spans 15 amino acids. Here the CDR3 reads CASSHRGLVTDTQYF.

The rearrangement joins TRBV7-2 to TRBJ1-4; TCRdb picks TRBD1, but there is no DNA to check that call. The length of the CDR3 is 16 residues. Per the germline V gene, CDR1 is SGHTA and CDR2 is FQGNSA. CDR3 sequence: CASSFHTGLENEKLFF.

The V call is TRBV29-1, the J call TRBJ1-1. This CDR3 contains 14 residues. CDR1 and CDR2 (germline): SQVTM, ANQGSEA. Here the CDR3 reads CSVETRKENTEAFF.

The V and J genes are TRBV5-1 and TRBJ2-1; the TRBD2 assignment by TCRdb is unverifiable without DNA. Germline CDR1 reads SGHRS; CDR2 reads YFSETQ. This CDR3 spans 15 amino acids. CDR3 sequence reads: CASSRTSGDSYEQFF.

The rearrangement links TRBV6-1 to TRBJ2-6; the TCRdb D gene call, TRBD1, has no DNA to confirm it. Looked up from germline, CDR1 is MNHNS and CDR2 is SASEGT. CDR3 length: 15 residues. The CDR3 spells CASITGKGGANVLTF.

CDR3 residues: CASSAGVYSNQPQHF. This chain connects TRBV28 to TRBJ1-5. CDR1 is MDHEN, CDR2 SYDVKM, per germline. There are 15 residues in the CDR3.

The chain carries TRBV20-1 and TRBJ2-4; lacking DNA, the TRBD1 call made by TCRdb goes unchecked. Per germline, CDR1 DFQATT and CDR2 SNEGSKA (reference sequence). CDR3 length equals 13 residues. The CDR3: CSARTGPGDIQYF.

The chain recombines TRBV12-3 or TRBV12-4 with TRBJ2-5; the D call of TRBD1 rests on TCRdb alone, since no DNA is present to check it. The CDR3 consists of 16 residues. CDR3 in amino acids: CASSFGTGALTETQYF.

The rearrangement uses TRBV20-1 and TRBJ1-5; the TCRdb D gene call, TRBD1, has no DNA to confirm it. This CDR3 region has 16 residues. Germline-derived CDR1 and CDR2 are DFQATT and SNEGSKA (reference sequence). CDR3 region: CSARAVPWGGNQPQHF.